Described below is a single TCR beta chain sequence and its context. The sample originates from a study of blood T cell repertoires in COVID-19. The protocol was immunoSEQ multiplex PCR, while the TCRdb copy is restricted to in-frame clones and leaves out a portion. The profile shows 200,000 or so clones, around 81% of them singletons. This CDR3 has 15 amino acids. Looked up from germline, CDR1 is LNHDA and CDR2 is SQIVND (reference sequence). Trimming removed 4 bases from V and 4 bases from J, with 16 bases in between. V usage is TRBV19 and J usage is TRBJ1-1; tentatively, D is TRBD1 (6 bases). The receptor was isolated from a woman of 80 years or more with COVID-19, enrolled during active disease. Sequences were obtained from peripheral blood. The CDR3 DNA reads as TGTGCCAGTAGTACAAACAACAGGGAGACCACTGAAGCTTTCTTT. Its translation is CASSTNNRETTEAFF.